These 14 T cell receptor beta chains came from one sample sequenced in a study of Graves' ophthalmopathy and Graves' hyperthyroidism. The authors amplified TCR beta CDR3 regions, and they did so from RNA transcripts for repertoire sequencing. First-round RT-PCR with HTBI primers preceded a second-round multiplex PCR. Using its own MiXCR run on the multiplex PCR reads, TCRdb lists one record per CDR3 protein. The sample consists of 580,000 or so distinct CDR3 sequences, 35% to 45% of them appearing once. Sequencing was done on a sample of peripheral blood or thyroid tissue (not recorded which). Receptor source: an adult man with Graves' hyperthyroidism.

J is TRBJ1-6 and V is TRBV30, with 7 nucleotides matching TRBD1. Germline CDR1 GTSNPN, CDR2 SVGIG (reference sequence). CDR3 size: 14 residues. The V and J ends lost 4 bases and 7 bases, in that order; junction bases with no gene match: 7. The CDR3 reads CAWMEGAVNSPLHF. Here the CDR3 DNA reads TGTGCCTGGATGGAGGGGGCTGTCAATTCACCCCTCCACTTT. Looking up the rest from reference TRBV30 and TRBJ1-6 gives the full variable domain: SQTIHQWPATLVQPVGSPLSLECTVEGTSNPNLYWYRQAAGRGLQLLFYSVGIGQISSEVPQNLSASRPQDRQFILSSKKLLLSDSGFYLCAWMEGAVNSPLHFGNGTRLTVT.

This clonotype was observed many times. The chain has TRBV4-1 and TRBJ2-5; D gene unclear. The CDR3 sequence is 13 residues long. The ends were cut back, 1 base at V and 4 bases at J, with 7 bases in the middle. CDR1 is MGHRA and CDR2 is YSYEKL in the germline V gene. The CDR3 sequence: CASSQVFSETQYF. CDR3 nucleotides: TGCGCCAGCAGCCAAGTCTTCTCAGAGACCCAGTACTTC.

This clonotype was detected only once. The chain links TRBV7-2 to TRBJ1-1; 10 bases match TRBD1. The trim removed 5 bases at V and 4 bases at J, leaving 10 bases unmatched. CDR3 length: 16 residues. Germline CDR1 reads SGHTA; CDR2 reads FQGNSA. For the CDR3, the DNA is TGTGCCAGCAGCCCCCAGGGACAGGGGATGAGCACTGAAGCTTTCTTT. Its translation is CASSPQGQGMSTEAFF. The full variable domain, its missing parts supplied by reference TRBV7-2 and TRBJ1-1, is GAGVSQSPSNKVTEKGKDVELRCDPISGHTALYWYRQSLGQGLEFLIYFQGNSAPDKSGLPSDRFSAERTGGSVSTLTIQRTQQEDSAVYLCASSPQGQGMSTEAFFGQGTRLTVV.

This clonotype has more than one count but fewer than ten. CDR3 sequence: CAWSVPTEAFF. The CDR3, as DNA: TGTGCCTGGAGTGTACCCACTGAAGCTTTCTTT. The V gene is TRBV30, the J gene TRBJ1-1; no clear D gene. CDR3 length: 11 amino acids. Germline CDR1 and CDR2: GTSNPN and SVGIG (reference sequence). Trimming removed 0 bases from V and 4 bases from J, with 3 bases in between. Full variable domain (remainder filled in from reference TRBV30 and TRBJ1-1): SQTIHQWPATLVQPVGSPLSLECTVEGTSNPNLYWYRQAAGRGLQLLFYSVGIGQISSEVPQNLSASRPQDRQFILSSKKLLLSDSGFYLCAWSVPTEAFFGQGTRLTVV.

This clonotype has at least ten counts. The chain joins TRBV7-8 to TRBJ2-5, with 7 bases matching TRBD1. Germline CDR1 SGHVS, CDR2 FQNEAQ. The CDR3 runs to 14 residues. The V gene end was trimmed by 5 bases and the J gene end by 4 bases; junction bases not matched to a gene: 7. The CDR3 sequence: CASSRGPGGETQYF. In DNA, the CDR3 is TGTGCCAGCAGCCGAGGACCAGGGGGAGAGACCCAGTACTTC. Full variable domain (missing parts from reference TRBV7-8 and TRBJ2-5): GAGVSQSPRYKVAKRGQDVALRCDPISGHVSLFWYQQALGQGPEFLTYFQNEAQLDKSGLPSDRFFAERPEGSVSTLKIQRTQQEDSAVYLCASSRGPGGETQYFGPGTRLLVL.

The rearrangement uses TRBV10-3 and TRBJ2-6; D possibly corresponds to TRBD2 (5 bases). The germline V gene encodes CDR1 ENHRY and CDR2 SYGVKD. V was trimmed by 8 bases and J by 4 bases, leaving 6 bases between them. This CDR3 is built from 12 residues. The CDR3 region has the DNA TGTGCCATCGGGGAGGGGGCCAACGTCCTGACTTTC. The encoded protein is CAIGEGANVLTF.

CDR3 amino acids: CASSFAVLAQETQYF. In DNA, the CDR3 is TGTGCCAGCAGCTTTGCAGTACTAGCTCAAGAGACCCAGTACTTC. The chain uses TRBV7-9 and TRBJ2-5, with a weak D call TRBD2 (6 bases). Deletions cut 3 bases from V and 2 bases from J, with 13 bases between. Germline V CDR1 and CDR2: SEHNR, FQNEAQ (reference sequence). This CDR3 has 15 amino acids.

This clonotype was picked up many times. V gene TRBV11-2 combines with J gene TRBJ1-1; TRBD1 agrees at 9 bases. The CDR3 loop spans 14 amino acids. J was trimmed by 6 bases and V by 5 bases; bases with no gene match: 7. Germline V gives CDR1 SGHAT, CDR2 FQNNGV. The CDR3 DNA reads TGTGCCAGCAGCCTCCGGGACAGGGTTCCTGAAGCTTTCTTT. It translates to CASSLRDRVPEAFF.

Turning to this clonotype: A clone one base away is much larger, so this may be a read error. The chain carries TRBV5-1 and TRBJ2-6; D unclear. The germline V gene has CDR1 SGHRS and CDR2 YFSETQ. This CDR3 contains 15 residues. The CDR3 sequence: CASSLSPSGANVLTF. The CDR3 DNA is TGTGCCAGCAGCCTATCACCCTCTGGGGCCAACGTCCTGACTTTC. Full variable domain (missing parts from reference TRBV5-1 and TRBJ2-6): KAGVTQTPRYLIKTRGQQVTLSCSPISGHRSVSWYQQTPGQGLQFLFEYFSETQRNKGNFPGRFSGRQFSNSRSEMNVSTLELGDSALYLCASSLSPSGANVLTFGAGSRLTVL.

The genes are TRBV2 and TRBJ2-3; 9 bases fit TRBD2. Looked up from germline, CDR1 is SNHLY and CDR2 is FYNNEI. V trimming: 4 bases; J trimming: 4 bases; junction bases outside the gene matches: 6. The CDR3 has 15 amino acids. CDR3 residues: CASSVSGSVSDTQYF. DNA for the CDR3: TGTGCCAGCAGTGTTAGCGGGAGCGTGTCAGATACGCAGTATTTT.

This chain connects TRBV25-1 to TRBJ1-1; 8 bases are a match to TRBD1. The ends lost 6 bases at V and 6 bases at J; junction bases unmatched: 6. Germline loops: CDR1 MGHDK, CDR2 SYGVNS. CDR3 length: 13 amino acids. The CDR3 is CASRRTGIPEAFF. In DNA form, the CDR3 reads TGTGCCAGCAGGCGGACAGGGATCCCTGAAGCTTTCTTT.

This chain connects TRBV7-9 to TRBJ1-5, with D perhaps TRBD1 (5 bases). The V end was cut by 5 bases, the J end by 11 bases, with 13 bases between. Per germline, CDR1 SEHNR and CDR2 FQNEAQ (reference sequence). This CDR3 spans 12 amino acids. This CDR3 is CASSPEGQAQHF. The CDR3 DNA follows: TGTGCCAGCAGCCCAGAGGGGCAGGCCCAGCATTTT.

The table lists this clonotype with a count of one. The chain has TRBV2 and TRBJ2-7, with 10 nucleotides matching TRBD2. Germline V gene sequence: CDR1 SNHLY, CDR2 FYNNEI. With V trimmed by 9 bases and J by 0 bases, 11 bases remained unmatched. This CDR3 spans 16 amino acids. The CDR3 DNA reads TGTGCCAGGGGGTCTAGCGGGAGATCCCGCTCCTACGAGCAGTACTTC. Amino acids: CARGSSGRSRSYEQYF.

This sequence joins TRBV25-1 and TRBJ1-2; D perhaps matches TRBD1 (5 bases). Trimming shortened V by 1 base and J by 8 bases, and 5 bases separated the two germline ends. CDR3 size: 11 residues. Germline V gene data show CDR1 as MGHDK and CDR2 as SYGVNS. CDR3 residues: CASSEWGGYTF. The DNA of the CDR3 is TGTGCCAGCAGTGAATGGGGGGGCTACACCTTC.